Described below is a single TCR beta chain sequence and its context. The antigen is unknown. Losses at the gene ends were 9 bases for V and 8 bases for J; bases not matched to a gene: 11. This CDR3 is built from 14 residues. Germline loops: CDR1 LNHDA, CDR2 SQIVND (reference sequence). Sequencing used immunoSEQ multiplex PCR; TCRdb keeps in-frame clones, though not all of them. The table lists about 120,000 clones, 88% of them singletons. These data come from a study of T cell responses to AZD1222 COVID-19 vaccine. Across the study: Pooling was applied to second doses at about 4 or about 12 weeks. Study-wide findings and caveats: Most donors were white British, females outnumbered males, and clonal diversity was possibly underestimated. The study identified only five to seven AZD1222 recipients as seropositive at baseline. Repertoires in all cases were sampled only once the peak T cell response had passed.

The sample consisted of peripheral blood, taken on day 0 of AZD1222 vaccination. The chain has TRBV19 and TRBJ2-1, with TRBD1 matching 9 bases. The TCR sequence derives from an adult in good health. CDR3 in DNA: TGTGCCAGCCAAATTGGGACAGGGCGTCATGAGCAGTTCTTC. It codes for CASQIGTGRHEQFF.